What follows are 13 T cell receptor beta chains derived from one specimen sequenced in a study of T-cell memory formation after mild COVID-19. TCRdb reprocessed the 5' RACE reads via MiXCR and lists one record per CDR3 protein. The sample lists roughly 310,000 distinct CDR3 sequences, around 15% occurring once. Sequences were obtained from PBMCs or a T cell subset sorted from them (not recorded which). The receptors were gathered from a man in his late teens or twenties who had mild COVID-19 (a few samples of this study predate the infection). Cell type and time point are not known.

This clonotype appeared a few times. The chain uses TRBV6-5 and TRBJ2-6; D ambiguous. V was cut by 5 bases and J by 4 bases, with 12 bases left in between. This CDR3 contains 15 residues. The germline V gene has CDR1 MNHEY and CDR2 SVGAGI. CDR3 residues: CASSPARLGANVLTF. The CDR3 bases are TGTGCCAGCAGTCCCGCTAGGCTGGGGGCCAACGTCCTGACTTTC.

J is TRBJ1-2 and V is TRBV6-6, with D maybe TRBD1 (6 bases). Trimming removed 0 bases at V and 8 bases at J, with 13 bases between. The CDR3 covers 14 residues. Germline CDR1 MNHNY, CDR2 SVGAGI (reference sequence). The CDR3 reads CASSYSTGMGGYTF. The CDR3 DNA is TGTGCCAGCAGTTACTCTACAGGGATGGGCGGCTACACCTTC.

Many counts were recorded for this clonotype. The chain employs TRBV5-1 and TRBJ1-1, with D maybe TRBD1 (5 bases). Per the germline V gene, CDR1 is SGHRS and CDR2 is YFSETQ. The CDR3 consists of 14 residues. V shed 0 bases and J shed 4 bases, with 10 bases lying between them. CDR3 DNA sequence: TGCGCCAGCAGCTTGGATCCGGGGGGCACTGAAGCTTTCTTT. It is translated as CASSLDPGGTEAFF. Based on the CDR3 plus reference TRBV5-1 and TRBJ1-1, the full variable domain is KAGVTQTPRYLIKTRGQQVTLSCSPISGHRSVSWYQQTPGQGLQFLFEYFSETQRNKGNFPGRFSGRQFSNSRSEMNVSTLELGDSALYLCASSLDPGGTEAFFGQGTRLTVV.

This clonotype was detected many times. The CDR3, as DNA: TGTGCCAGCAGCTTAGCGCCTCAGGGGGTCAGAACGCAGTATTTT. As protein: CASSLAPQGVRTQYF. The genes are TRBV7-2 and TRBJ2-3, with 7 bases aligning to TRBD1. CDR1 is SGHTA and CDR2 is FQGNSA in the germline V gene. The CDR3 is 15 residues long. After removal of 0 bases from V and 9 bases from J, the junction contained 9 bases not matched to a gene.

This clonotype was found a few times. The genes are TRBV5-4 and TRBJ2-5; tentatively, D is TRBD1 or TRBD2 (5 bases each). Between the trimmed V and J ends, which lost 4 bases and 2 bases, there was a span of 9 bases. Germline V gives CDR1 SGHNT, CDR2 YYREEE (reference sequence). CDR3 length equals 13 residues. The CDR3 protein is CASSQGPQETQYF. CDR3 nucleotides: TGTGCCAGCAGCCAGGGACCTCAAGAGACCCAGTACTTC.

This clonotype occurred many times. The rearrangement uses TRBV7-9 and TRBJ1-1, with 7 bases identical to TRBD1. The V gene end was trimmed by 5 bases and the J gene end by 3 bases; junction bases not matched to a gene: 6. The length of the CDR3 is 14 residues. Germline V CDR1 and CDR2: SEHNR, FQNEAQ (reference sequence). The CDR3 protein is CASSRQGGDTEAFF. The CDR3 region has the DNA TGTGCCAGCAGCCGACAGGGTGGGGACACTGAAGCTTTCTTT.

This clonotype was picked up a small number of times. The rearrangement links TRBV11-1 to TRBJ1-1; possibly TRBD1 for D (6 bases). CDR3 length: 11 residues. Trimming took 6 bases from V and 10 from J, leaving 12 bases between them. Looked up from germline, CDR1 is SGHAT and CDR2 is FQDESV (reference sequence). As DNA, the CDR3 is TGTGCCAGCAGAGAACAGGGAGCAGCTTTCTTT. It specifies CASREQGAAFF.

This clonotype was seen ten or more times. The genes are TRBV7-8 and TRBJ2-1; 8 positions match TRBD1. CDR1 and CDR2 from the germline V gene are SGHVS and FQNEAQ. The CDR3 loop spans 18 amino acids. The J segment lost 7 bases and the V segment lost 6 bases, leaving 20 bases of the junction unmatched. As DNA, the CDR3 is TGTGCCAGCAGACAAAAGCCCCAGGGGGCACCAATAGAGAATGAGCAGTTCTTC. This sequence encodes CASRQKPQGAPIENEQFF.

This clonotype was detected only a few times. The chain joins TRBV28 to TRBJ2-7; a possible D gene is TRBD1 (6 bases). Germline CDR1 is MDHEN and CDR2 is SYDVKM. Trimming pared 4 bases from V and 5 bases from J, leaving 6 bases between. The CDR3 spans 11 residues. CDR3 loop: CASSYRDEQYV. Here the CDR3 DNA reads TGTGCCAGCAGTTACAGGGACGAGCAGTACGTC.

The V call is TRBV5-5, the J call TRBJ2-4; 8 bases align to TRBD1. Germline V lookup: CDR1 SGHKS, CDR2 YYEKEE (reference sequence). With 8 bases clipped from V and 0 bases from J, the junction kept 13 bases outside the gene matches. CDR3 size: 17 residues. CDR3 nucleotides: TGTGCCAGTTGGGGCGGACAGGGAATCCTAGCCAAAAACATTCAGTACTTC. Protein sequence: CASWGGQGILAKNIQYF.

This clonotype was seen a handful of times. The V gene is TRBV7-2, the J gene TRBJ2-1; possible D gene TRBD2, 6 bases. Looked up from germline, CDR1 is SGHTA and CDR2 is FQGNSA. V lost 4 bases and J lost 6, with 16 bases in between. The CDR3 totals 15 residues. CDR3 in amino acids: CASSSGLFVGNEQFF. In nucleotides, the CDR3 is TGTGCCAGCAGCTCGGGACTGTTTGTAGGCAATGAGCAGTTCTTC. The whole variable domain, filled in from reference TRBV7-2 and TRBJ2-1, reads GAGVSQSPSNKVTEKGKDVELRCDPISGHTALYWYRQSLGQGLEFLIYFQGNSAPDKSGLPSDRFSAERTGGSVSTLTIQRTQQEDSAVYLCASSSGLFVGNEQFFGPGTRLTVL.

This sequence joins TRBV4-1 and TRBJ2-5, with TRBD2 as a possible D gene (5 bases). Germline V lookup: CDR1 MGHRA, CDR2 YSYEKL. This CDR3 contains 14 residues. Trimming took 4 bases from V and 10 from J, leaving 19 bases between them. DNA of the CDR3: TGCGCCAGCAGCCGACGAGCGGTCCCAAGAGTCCAGTACTTC. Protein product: CASSRRAVPRVQYF.

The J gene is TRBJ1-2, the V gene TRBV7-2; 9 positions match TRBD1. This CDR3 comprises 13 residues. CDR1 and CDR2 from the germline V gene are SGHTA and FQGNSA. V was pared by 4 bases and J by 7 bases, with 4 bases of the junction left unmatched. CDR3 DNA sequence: TGTGCCAGCAGCTGGACAGGGGAGGGTGGCTACACCTTC. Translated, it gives CASSWTGEGGYTF. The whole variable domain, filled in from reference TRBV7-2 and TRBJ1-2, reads GAGVSQSPSNKVTEKGKDVELRCDPISGHTALYWYRQSLGQGLEFLIYFQGNSAPDKSGLPSDRFSAERTGGSVSTLTIQRTQQEDSAVYLCASSWTGEGGYTFGSGTRLTVV.